This T cell receptor beta chain was sequenced in a study of T-cell reconstitution after alpha-beta-depleted transplantation in children (dated by TCRdb to the mid-2010s). Turning to the overall study: Using TCR repertoire profiling, the study quantitatively followed how T-cell immune reconstitution unfolded in children after TCRalphabeta/CD19-depleted allogeneic hematopoietic cell transplantation.

The V and J ends are trimmed by 5 bases and 0 bases, leaving 11 bases between them. The CDR3 spans 15 residues, from the cysteine through the phenylalanine. Solely the CDR3 DNA is kept, with 45 bases framed from the first base. The germline V gene specifies MNHNS as CDR1 and SASEGT as CDR2. Library preparation was by PCR. TCRdb names Illumina HiSeq 2500 as the instrument used. TCR library preparation used molecular barcoding, with unique molecular identifiers applied to normalize quantification of the TCRbeta repertoire. TCRdb reprocessing: public reads trimmed at Q25 with fastp, clones called with MiXCR, in-frame beta chains kept. Rows are unified per CDR3 protein, each entry keeping the most common DNA and genes. For this sample there are about 600,000 distinct CDR3 sequences; 10% appear just once. The top ten clonotypes cover approximately 4.1% of the sample. This clonotype occurred a few times. This receptor's antigen is unknown. No much larger clone exists at a distance of one base, and base qualities are not known.

This clonotype was sampled from a human donor who donated a stem cell graft to a child with acute myeloid leukemia. The sample in question was PBMCs from the stem cell graft donor, obtained from the stem cell graft. The V and J genes are TRBV6-1 and TRBJ2-1; the D gene lacks a confident call. The DNA sequence is TGTGCCAGCAGTACCAGGACCCACTCCTACAATGAGCAGTTCTTC. Its coded protein is CASSTRTHSYNEQFF.